Each of the 7 T cell receptor beta chains below was sequenced from the same sample in a study of STAT3 mutations in large granular lymphocyte leukemia. Study results and caveats: In T-cell large granular lymphocyte leukemia, about half of patients showed multiple immunodominant subclonotypes.

These receptors' antigens are unknown. Sequenced by immunoSEQ multiplex PCR; TCRdb stores in-frame clones only, minus some. The sample consists of under 15,000 clones, around 90% of them appearing once. The source material was peripheral blood mononuclear cells. Receptor source: a man aged 35-49 years with T-cell large granular lymphocyte leukemia. Some clones in this sample may be carry-over from other donors' samples.

The genes are TRBV6-6 and TRBJ1-4; 7 bases fit TRBD1. Germline V gene lookup returns CDR1 MNHNY and CDR2 SVGAGI (reference sequence). Trimming at V came to 6 bases and at J to 4 bases, leaving 5 bases not matched to a gene. CDR3 length: 14 amino acids. The CDR3 DNA follows: TGTGCCAGCAGCCGACAGGGTGGTAATGAAAAACTGTTTTTT. Its translation is CASSRQGGNEKLFF.

The rearrangement uses TRBV5-6 and TRBJ1-2, with TRBD1 matching 9 bases. Trimming cost V 4 bases and J 6 bases; bases outside gene matches: 7. The CDR3 consists of 14 residues. Germline V gives CDR1 SGHDT, CDR2 YYEEEE. CDR3 sequence: CASSLNRGLDGYTF. The CDR3 coding sequence is TGTGCCAGCAGCCTTAACAGGGGGCTCGATGGCTACACCTTC.

This chain links TRBV18 with TRBJ2-7; D might be TRBD1 (6 bases). The germline V and J ends were trimmed by 2 bases and 0 bases, with 8 bases remaining between them. The CDR3 is 14 amino acids. Germline-derived CDR1 and CDR2 are KGHSH and LQKENI. In DNA form, the CDR3 reads TGTGCCAGCTCACCAGGGGACAACTCCTACGAGCAGTACTTC. As protein: CASSPGDNSYEQYF.

The rearrangement links TRBV7-2 to TRBJ2-5; a possible D gene is TRBD2 (7 bases). Between the trimmed V and J ends, which lost 7 bases and 5 bases, there was a span of 14 bases. Per germline, CDR1 SGHTA and CDR2 FQGNSA. The CDR3 has 13 residues. The CDR3 protein is CASIGGGQETQYF. CDR3 nucleotides: TGTGCCAGCATAGGGGGGGGCCAGGAGACCCAGTACTTC.

This clone showed up just once. The rearrangement links TRBV30 to TRBJ2-4; possibly TRBD1 for D (5 bases). CDR1 is GTSNPN, CDR2 SVGIG, per germline (reference sequence). Trimming removed 5 bases at V and 8 bases at J, with 13 bases between. The CDR3 runs to 12 residues. This chain's CDR3 is CAWAIARDIQYF. The DNA of the CDR3 is TGTGCCTGGGCCATAGCCAGGGACATTCAGTACTTC.

This rearrangement joins TRBV13 to TRBJ1-2; D gene ambiguous. V was clipped by 5 bases and J by 4 bases, with 14 bases between them. CDR1 and CDR2 (germline): PRHDT, FYEKMQ (reference sequence). CDR3 length equals 14 residues. Written as DNA, the CDR3 is TGTGCCAGCAGCCAACAATCCCAAGCCTATGGCTACACCTTC. Its protein is CASSQQSQAYGYTF.

The chain recombines TRBV29-1 with TRBJ2-1; 7 bases map to TRBD2. The V and J ends lost 7 bases and 4 bases, in that order; junction bases with no gene match: 16. This CDR3 spans 16 amino acids. Germline CDR1 SQVTM, CDR2 ANQGSEA. The CDR3 spells CSGRSPSGSSYNEQFF. As DNA, the CDR3 is TGCAGCGGCCGCTCCCCTAGCGGCTCTTCGTACAATGAGCAGTTCTTC.